This T cell receptor (beta chain) was identified in a study of monozygotic twins with inflammatory bowel disease. Donors each contributed one blood sample measuring around 2.5 ml. TCRdb derives one entry per CDR3 protein from the 5' RACE reads, leaving out DNA. This sample's table reports 200,000 to 250,000 distinct CDR3 sequences. Germline V lookup: CDR1 SGHTA, CDR2 FQGNSA. CDR3 size: 17 residues. The sample consisted of blood. The V and J genes are TRBV7-2 and TRBJ2-1; TCRdb's assignment of TRBD2 cannot be checked, as there is no DNA. The source is a human donor with ulcerative colitis or Crohn's disease, or a healthy co-twin of an affected twin (not recorded which). The CDR3 region is CASSLGSTGGSSYEQFF.